The TCR beta chain under discussion was sequenced for a study of early T cells in non-severe SARS-CoV-2 infection. Study-wide context: Sequencing of unsorted whole blood was done on bulk RNA, leaving chains unpaired.

Individual cDNA molecules received unique molecular identifiers during library preparation. TCRdb itself ran the 5' RACE reads through MiXCR, one entry per CDR3 protein. The sample has roughly 90,000 distinct CDR3 sequences, about 15% seen once; the top ten hold roughly 6.5%. Findings of the study overall: The matching step, a VDJdb search, favored anti-spike CD8 responses and missed private and CD4 specificities.

CDR1 and CDR2 (germline): SGHTA, FQGTGA. V trimming: 5 bases; J trimming: 1 base; junction bases outside the gene matches: 8. CDR3 length: 18 residues. This clonotype has only a few counts. As yet, its antigen is unknown. The sequence derives from an adult who was a healthcare worker with PCR-confirmed SARS-CoV-2 infection or an uninfected control (not recorded which). This chain joins TRBV7-3 and TRBJ2-3, with TRBD2 matching over 14 bases. What was sequenced was whole blood. In nucleotides, the CDR3 is TGTGCCAGCAGCCCTAAGGGACTAGCGGGGGCAGGCACAGATACGCAGTATTTT. This codes for CASSPKGLAGAGTDTQYF.